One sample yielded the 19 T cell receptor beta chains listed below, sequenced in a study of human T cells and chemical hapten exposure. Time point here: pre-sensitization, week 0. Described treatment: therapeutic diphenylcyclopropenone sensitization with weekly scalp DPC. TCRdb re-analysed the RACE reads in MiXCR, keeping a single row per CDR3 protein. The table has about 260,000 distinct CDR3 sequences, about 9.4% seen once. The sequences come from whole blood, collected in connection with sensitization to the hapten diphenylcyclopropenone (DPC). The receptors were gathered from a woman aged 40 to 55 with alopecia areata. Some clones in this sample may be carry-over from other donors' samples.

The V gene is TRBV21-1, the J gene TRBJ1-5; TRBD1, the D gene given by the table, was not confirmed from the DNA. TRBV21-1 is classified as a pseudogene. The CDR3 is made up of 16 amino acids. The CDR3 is CASSNPGTGSNQPQHF. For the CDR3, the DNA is TGTGCCAGCAGCAACCCGGGAACAGGGTCCAATCAGCCCCAGCATTTT.

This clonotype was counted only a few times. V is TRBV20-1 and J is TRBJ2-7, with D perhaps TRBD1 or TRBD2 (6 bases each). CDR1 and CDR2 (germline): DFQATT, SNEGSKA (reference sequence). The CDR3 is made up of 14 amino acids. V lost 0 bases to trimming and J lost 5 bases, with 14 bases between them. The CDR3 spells CSARDRGEYHEQYF. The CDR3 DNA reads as TGCAGTGCTAGAGATAGGGGGGAGTACCACGAGCAGTACTTC.

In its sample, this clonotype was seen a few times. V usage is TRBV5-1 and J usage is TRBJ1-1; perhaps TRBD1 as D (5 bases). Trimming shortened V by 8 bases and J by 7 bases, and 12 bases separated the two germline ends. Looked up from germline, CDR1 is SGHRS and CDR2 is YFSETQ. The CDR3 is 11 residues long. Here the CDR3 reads CASGARNEAFF. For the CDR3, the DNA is TGCGCCAGTGGGGCCAGGAATGAAGCTTTCTTT.

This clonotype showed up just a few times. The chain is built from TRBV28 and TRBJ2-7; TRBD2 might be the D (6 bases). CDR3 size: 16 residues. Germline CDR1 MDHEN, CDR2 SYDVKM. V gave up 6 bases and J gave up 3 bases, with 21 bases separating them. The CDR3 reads CASSHVPFRSGYEQYF. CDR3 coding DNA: TGTGCCAGCAGCCATGTACCGTTTCGTAGCGGCTACGAGCAGTACTTC.

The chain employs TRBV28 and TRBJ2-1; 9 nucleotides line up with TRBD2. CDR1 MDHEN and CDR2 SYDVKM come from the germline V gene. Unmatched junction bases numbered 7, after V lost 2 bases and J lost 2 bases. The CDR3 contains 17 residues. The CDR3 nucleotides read TGTGCCAGCAGTTTAGCGGGGGCGGGAGGGCCCTACAATGAGCAGTTCTTC. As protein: CASSLAGAGGPYNEQFF.

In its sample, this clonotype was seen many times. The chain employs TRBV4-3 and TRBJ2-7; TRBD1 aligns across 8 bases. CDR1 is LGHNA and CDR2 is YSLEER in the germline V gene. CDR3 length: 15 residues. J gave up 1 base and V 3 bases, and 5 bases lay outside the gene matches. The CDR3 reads CASSQGRDRSYEQYF. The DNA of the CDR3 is TGCGCCAGCAGCCAGGGAAGGGACAGGTCCTACGAGCAGTACTTC.

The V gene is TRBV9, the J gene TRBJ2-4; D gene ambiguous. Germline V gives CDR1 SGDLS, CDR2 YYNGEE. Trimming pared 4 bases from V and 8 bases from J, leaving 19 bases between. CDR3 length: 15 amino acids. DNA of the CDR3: TGTGCCAGCAGCCCCCACTCCCGGGTTGAGGACATTCAGTACTTC. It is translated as CASSPHSRVEDIQYF.

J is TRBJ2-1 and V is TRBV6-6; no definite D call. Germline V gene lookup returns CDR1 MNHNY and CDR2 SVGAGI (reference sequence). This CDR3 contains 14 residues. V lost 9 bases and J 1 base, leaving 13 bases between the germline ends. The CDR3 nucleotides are TGTGCCAGTCGGAGAGTCGAGTCCTACAATGAGCAGTTCTTC. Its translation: CASRRVESYNEQFF.

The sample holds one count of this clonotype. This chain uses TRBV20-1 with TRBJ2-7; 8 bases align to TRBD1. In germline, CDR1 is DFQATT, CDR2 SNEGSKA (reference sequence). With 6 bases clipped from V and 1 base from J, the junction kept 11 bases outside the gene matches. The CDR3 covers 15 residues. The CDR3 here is CSAETRDRTSYEQYF. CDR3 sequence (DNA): TGCAGTGCGGAGACCCGGGACAGGACGTCCTACGAGCAGTACTTC.

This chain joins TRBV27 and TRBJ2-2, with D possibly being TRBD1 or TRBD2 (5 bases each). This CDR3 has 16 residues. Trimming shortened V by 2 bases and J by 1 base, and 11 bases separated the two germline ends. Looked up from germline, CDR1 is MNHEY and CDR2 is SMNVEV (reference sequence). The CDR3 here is CASSLIGTVNTGELFF. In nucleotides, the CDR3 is TGTGCCAGCAGTTTAATTGGGACGGTGAACACCGGGGAGCTGTTTTTT.

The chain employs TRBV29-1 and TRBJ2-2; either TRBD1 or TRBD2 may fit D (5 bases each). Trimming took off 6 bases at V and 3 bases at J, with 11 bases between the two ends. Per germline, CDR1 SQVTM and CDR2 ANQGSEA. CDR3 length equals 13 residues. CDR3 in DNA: TGCAGCGTCGGGACCAGATACACCGGGGAGCTGTTTTTT. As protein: CSVGTRYTGELFF.

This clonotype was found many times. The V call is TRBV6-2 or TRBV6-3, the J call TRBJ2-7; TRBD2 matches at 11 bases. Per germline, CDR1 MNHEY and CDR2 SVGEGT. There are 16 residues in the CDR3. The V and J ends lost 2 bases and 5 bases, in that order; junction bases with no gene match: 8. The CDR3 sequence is CASSYTSGRSTHEQYF. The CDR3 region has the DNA TGTGCCAGCAGTTACACTAGCGGGAGATCAACCCACGAGCAGTACTTC.

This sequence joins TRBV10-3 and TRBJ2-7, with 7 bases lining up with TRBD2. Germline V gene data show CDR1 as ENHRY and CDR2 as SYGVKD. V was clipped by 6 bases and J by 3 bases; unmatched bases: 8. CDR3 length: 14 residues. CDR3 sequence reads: CAISLGASGYEQYF. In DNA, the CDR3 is TGTGCCATCAGCCTTGGGGCTAGCGGCTACGAGCAGTACTTC.

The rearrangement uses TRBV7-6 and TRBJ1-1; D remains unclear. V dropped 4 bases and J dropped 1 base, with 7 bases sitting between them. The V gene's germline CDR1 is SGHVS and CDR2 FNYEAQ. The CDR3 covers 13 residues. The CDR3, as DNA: TGTGCCAGCAGCTCCCAGCAGAACACTGAAGCTTTCTTT. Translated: CASSSQQNTEAFF.

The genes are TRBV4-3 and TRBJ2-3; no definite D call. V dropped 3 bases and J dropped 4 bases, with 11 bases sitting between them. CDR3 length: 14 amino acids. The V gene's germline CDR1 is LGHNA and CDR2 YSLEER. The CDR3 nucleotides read TGCGCCAGCAGCCAGACTCCCGTTGCAGATACGCAGTATTTT. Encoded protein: CASSQTPVADTQYF.

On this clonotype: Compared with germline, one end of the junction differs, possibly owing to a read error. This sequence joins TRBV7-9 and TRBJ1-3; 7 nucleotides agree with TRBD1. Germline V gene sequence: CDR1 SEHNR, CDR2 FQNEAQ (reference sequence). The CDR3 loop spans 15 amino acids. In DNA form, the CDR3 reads TGTTCCAGCAGCAAAAACAGGGGTTCCGGAAACACCATATATTTT. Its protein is CSSSKNRGSGNTIYF.

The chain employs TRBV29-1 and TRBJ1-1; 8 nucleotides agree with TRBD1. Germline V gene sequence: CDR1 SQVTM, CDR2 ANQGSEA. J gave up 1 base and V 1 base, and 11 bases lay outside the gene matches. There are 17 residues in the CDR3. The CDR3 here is CSVEGAGGADRNTEAFF. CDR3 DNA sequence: TGCAGCGTTGAAGGCGCAGGGGGCGCTGATAGGAACACTGAAGCTTTCTTT.

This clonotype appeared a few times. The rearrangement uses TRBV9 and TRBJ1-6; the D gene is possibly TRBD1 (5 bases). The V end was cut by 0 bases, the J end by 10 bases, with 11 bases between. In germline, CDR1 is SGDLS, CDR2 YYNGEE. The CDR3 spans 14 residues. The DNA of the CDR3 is TGTGCCAGCAGCGTAGGTTTCCAGGGCTCACCCCTCCACTTT. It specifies CASSVGFQGSPLHF.

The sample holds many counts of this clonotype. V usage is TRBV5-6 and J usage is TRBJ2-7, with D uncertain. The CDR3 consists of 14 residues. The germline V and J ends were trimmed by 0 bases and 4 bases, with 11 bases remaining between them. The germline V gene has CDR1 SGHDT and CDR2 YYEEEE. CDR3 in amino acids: CASSLANLDYEQYF. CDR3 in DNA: TGTGCCAGCAGCTTGGCGAATTTAGATTACGAGCAGTACTTC. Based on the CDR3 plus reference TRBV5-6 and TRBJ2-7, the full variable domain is DAGVTQSPTHLIKTRGQQVTLRCSPKSGHDTVSWYQQALGQGPQFIFQYYEEEERQRGNFPDRFSGHQFPNYSSELNVNALLLGDSALYLCASSLANLDYEQYFGPGTRLTVT.